Listed below are T cell receptor beta chains from one sample, sequenced in a study of blood T cell repertoires in COVID-19. Produced via immunoSEQ multiplex PCR; TCRdb's table is partial and in-frame only. The profile shows roughly 320,000 clones, about 87% of them singletons. The specimen was peripheral blood. Source of these receptors: a man between 65 and 79 years old with acute or convalescent COVID-19. Each CDR3 is given with its conserved first and last residue. A D gene is named only where the DNA matches it firmly. Clone size is given for some rows only: seen once, a few or many times, or a class if the clone is expanded.

j_gene	d_gene	abundance	v_gene	CDR3nt	CDR3aa
TRBJ1-2	-	few	TRBV2	TGTGCTACGAGCGACAGCTATGGCTACACCTTC	CATSDSYGYTF
TRBJ1-6	-	few	TRBV30	TGTGCCTGGAGTGTCGGGGGGTTGTATAATTCACCCCTCCACTTT	CAWSVGGLYNSPLHF
TRBJ2-2	TRBD1	-	TRBV28	TGTGCCAGCAGTTTTCCAGGGGGCAGCGGGGAGCTGTTTTTT	CASSFPGGSGELFF
TRBJ1-1	-	once	TRBV7-9	TGTGCCAGCAGCTTGGAGGTAGGCACTGAAGCTTTCTTT	CASSLEVGTEAFF
TRBJ2-1	TRBD2	-	TRBV11-2	TGTGCCAGCAGCCAAAGGATTAGCGGGGGGGACGATGAGCAGTTCTTC	CASSQRISGGDDEQFF
TRBJ2-3	-	once	TRBV3-1/TRBV3-2	TGTGCCAGCAGCCCCCGGTCGGCAGGAACAGATACGCAGTATTTT	CASSPRSAGTDTQYF
TRBJ1-4	TRBD1	-	TRBV27	TGTGCCAGCAGTCCATTGGCCGGGACAGGGGGCGGTGAAAAACTGTTTTTT	CASSPLAGTGGGEKLFF
TRBJ1-2	-	once	TRBV19	TGTGCCAGTAGTACCAGGGTTTACTATGGCTACACCTTC	CASSTRVYYGYTF
TRBJ1-2	-	-	TRBV28	TGTGCCAGCAGTACGCAGGGCTTTAACTATGGCTACACCTTC	CASSTQGFNYGYTF
TRBJ2-1	-	-	TRBV11-2	TGTGCCAGCAGCACCGGGACTCCTAATGAGCAGTTCTTC	CASSTGTPNEQFF
TRBJ1-4	-	-	TRBV28	TGTGCCAGCAGTTTAGAGGGTGAAAAACTGTTTTTT	CASSLEGEKLFF
TRBJ1-4	-	-	TRBV5-5	TGTGCCAGCAGCTGGGCCCCAACTAATGAAAAACTGTTTTTT	CASSWAPTNEKLFF
TRBJ2-1	-	-	TRBV12-3/TRBV12-4	TGTGCGGACAGCGGCACGAACAATGAGCAGTTCTTC	CADSGTNNEQFF
TRBJ1-1	TRBD1	-	TRBV11-2	TGTGCCAGCAGCTGGACAGGGGGGAACACTGAAGCTTTCTTT	CASSWTGGNTEAFF
TRBJ1-2	TRBD1	once	TRBV29-1	TGCAGCGTCTCGGACAGGGCGAATGGCTACACCTTC	CSVSDRANGYTF
TRBJ2-1	TRBD2	-	TRBV10-3	TGTGCCATAACTAGCGGGATTTCTTACAATGAGCAGTTCTTC	CAITSGISYNEQFF
TRBJ1-1	-	-	TRBV5-5	TGTGCCAGCAGCTTTGGGCCTTACACTGAAGCTTTCTTT	CASSFGPYTEAFF
TRBJ1-6	-	once	TRBV6-5	TGTGCCAGCAGTTACTCGAAACTGTCCTATAATTCACCCCTCCACTTT	CASSYSKLSYNSPLHF
TRBJ1-6	-	-	TRBV3-1/TRBV3-2	TGTGCCAGCAGCCAAGGCCGGAATTCACCCCTCCACTTT	CASSQGRNSPLHF
TRBJ1-2	-	many	TRBV29-1	TGCAGCTGTGACATTCGGAACTATGGCTACACCTTC	CSCDIRNYGYTF
TRBJ2-1	-	-	TRBV14	TGTGCCAGCAGCCATTTCCCCCAGGGGACCTGGTTCTTC	CASSHFPQGTWFF
TRBJ1-2	-	-	TRBV5-1	TGCGCCAGCAGCTCATCTCAGGGCCCGAAAGCTAGCTATGGCTACACCTTC	CASSSSQGPKASYGYTF
TRBJ1-2	-	-	TRBV29-1	TGCAGCGTTAAGAAAGCCAGGTATGGCTACACCTTC	CSVKKARYGYTF
TRBJ2-7	-	-	TRBV9	TGTGCCAGCAGCGTAGGAGGGCTCCACGAGCAGTACTTC	CASSVGGLHEQYF
TRBJ2-5	-	-	TRBV6-6	TGTGCCAGCAGACCCCGCCAGGCCCAAGAGACCCAGTACTTC	CASRPRQAQETQYF
TRBJ2-7	-	once	TRBV5-1	TGCGCCAGCAGCTTGGCGGCAGGGGCAACCTACGAGCAGTACTTC	CASSLAAGATYEQYF
TRBJ1-5	-	-	TRBV11-2	TGTGCCAGCAGTCCAACCGGTAGCAATCAGCCCCAGCATTTT	CASSPTGSNQPQHF
TRBJ2-1	-	-	TRBV7-2	TGTGCCAGCAGCTCAGTTCAGGTGTCTTACAATGAGCAGTTCTTC	CASSSVQVSYNEQFF
TRBJ2-5	-	-	TRBV15	TGTGCCACCAGCAGAGCGAGACAGGTCCAAGAGACCCAGTACTTC	CATSRARQVQETQYF
TRBJ2-3	-	-	TRBV7-2	TGTGCCAGCAGCTTAGTTACGGGGACAGATACGCAGTATTTT	CASSLVTGTDTQYF
TRBJ1-1	-	-	TRBV11-2	TGTGCCAGCAGCTTAGTCCAGGGCGGACGGGTGAGGGCTTTCTTT	CASSLVQGGRVRAFF
TRBJ2-7	TRBD1	once	TRBV6-2/TRBV6-3	TGTGCCAGCAGCCCCCGACAGGGCTCCTACGAGCAGTACTTC	CASSPRQGSYEQYF
TRBJ2-7	TRBD1	-	TRBV10-2	TGCGCCAGCAGGAGAGGCAGGCAGGGGGCTGGGGAGCAGTACTTC	CASRRGRQGAGEQYF
TRBJ2-7	-	many	TRBV5-1	TGCGCCAGCAGCTTTTCTCAGTACGAGCAGTACTTC	CASSFSQYEQYF
TRBJ2-1	-	few	TRBV30	TGTGCCTGGAGTATGGGGGGCAATGAGCAGTTCTTC	CAWSMGGNEQFF
TRBJ1-1	-	-	TRBV19	TGTGCCAGTAAGACAATTGGCAGGGACACTGAAGCTTTCTTT	CASKTIGRDTEAFF
TRBJ2-1	TRBD1	-	TRBV9	TGTGCCAGCAGCCCTACAGGGGGCTCCTACAATGAGCAGTTCTTC	CASSPTGGSYNEQFF
TRBJ1-1	-	-	TRBV19	TGTGCCAGTAGTACCATGACAGGACTGCACACTGAAGCTTTCTTT	CASSTMTGLHTEAFF
TRBJ2-3	TRBD2	once	TRBV19	TGTGCCAGTAGTATTGGCGGGGGTAGCACAGATACGCAGTATTTT	CASSIGGGSTDTQYF